This T cell receptor beta chain emerged from a study of T cells in localized non-small cell lung cancer. Broader study findings: Appearances in adjacent lung were noted for a median around 55 of the top 100 tumor clones. The tumor had only one region sequenced, so heterogeneity remains possible. Clonality peaked in uninvolved adjacent lung rather than tumor. A higher density of T cells in blood coincided with extended overall survival.

The assay was immunoSEQ multiplex PCR, and TCRdb's table has in-frame clones only and misses some. The sample shows around 91,000 clones, roughly 90% of them seen only once. In the case of this clone: Its target is unknown.

The CDR3 totals 15 residues. Germline CDR1 SGHAT, CDR2 FQNNGV. The V and J ends lost 1 base and 5 bases, in that order; junction bases with no gene match: 4. This sample comprised peripheral blood, obtained before any cancer treatment. The sequence was collected from a man aged 40 to 69 with stage I squamous cell lung carcinoma. This rearrangement joins TRBV11-2 to TRBJ2-2, with TRBD1 identical over 7 bases. CDR3 protein: CASSLGQGQTGELFF. The DNA for the CDR3 is TGTGCCAGCAGCTTAGGACAGGGTCAAACCGGGGAGCTGTTTTTT.